This is a list of T cell receptor beta chains from one sample in a study of CD8 T cells in ankylosing spondylitis. TCRdb independently ran MiXCR on the 5' RACE reads; one entry per CDR3 protein. Found here are some 450,000 distinct CDR3 sequences, roughly 17% of them singletons; the top ten hold 0.95% to 1.1%. Material: blood, either unsorted or a sorted T cell fraction (not recorded which). The receptor set was obtained from a male donor with ankylosing spondylitis. CDR3s include the opening cysteine and the closing phenylalanine or tryptophan. The D gene is left open where the match is weak. Size is stated for part of the rows, as once, few or many counts, or as a class when the clone is expanded.

d_call	clone_size	v_call	j_call	cdr3_aa	cdr3_nt
.	.	TRBV20-1	TRBJ2-7	CSARDSSHRAGFYEQYF	TGCAGTGCTAGAGATTCGAGTCACAGGGCGGGGTTTTACGAGCAGTACTTC
.	.	TRBV7-9	TRBJ2-2	CASRTGHLNTGELFF	TGTGCCAGCAGGACGGGACACTTGAACACCGGGGAGCTGTTTTTT
.	once	TRBV27	TRBJ1-1	CASRSDTEAFF	TGTGCCAGCAGAAGCGACACTGAAGCTTTCTTT
.	few	TRBV5-6	TRBJ2-3	CASSLGLLLSPSTDTQYF	TGTGCCAGCAGCTTGGGTCTCCTCCTATCCCCTAGCACAGATACGCAGTATTTT
.	few	TRBV4-1	TRBJ1-1	CATSLVPAVGEAFF	TGCGCCACGTCCCTTGTTCCGGCGGTGGGTGAAGCTTTCTTT
TRBD2	many	TRBV5-1	TRBJ2-1	CASSRGGGSYNEQFF	TGCGCCAGCAGCCGAGGCGGGGGATCCTACAATGAGCAGTTCTTC
.	few	TRBV7-2	TRBJ1-4	CASRPGGSGEKLFF	TGTGCCAGCAGACCCGGGGGGAGCGGTGAAAAACTGTTTTTT
TRBD2	.	TRBV5-6	TRBJ2-2	CASSLREGRTGELFF	TGTGCCAGCAGCTTGCGGGAGGGCCGGACCGGGGAGCTGTTTTTT
.	.	TRBV5-1	TRBJ1-1	CASSPGDRAFTEAFF	TGCGCCAGCAGCCCCGGGGACCGGGCGTTCACTGAAGCTTTCTTT
.	few	TRBV9	TRBJ2-6	CASSVHLSGANVLTF	TGTGCCAGCAGCGTACACCTCTCTGGGGCCAACGTCCTGACTTTC
.	few	TRBV20-1	TRBJ2-2	CSARSSGHNANTGELFF	TGCAGTGCGAGGAGTTCGGGACACAACGCGAACACCGGGGAGCTGTTTTTT
TRBD1	few	TRBV3-1	TRBJ2-6	CASSPGQSGANVLTF	TGTGCCAGCAGCCCGGGACAGTCTGGGGCCAACGTCCTGACTTTC
.	.	TRBV4-3	TRBJ1-4	CASSQEAGTEKLFF	TGCGCCAGCAGCCAAGAGGCAGGGACTGAAAAACTGTTTTTT
TRBD2	.	TRBV9	TRBJ2-1	CASSLVSGRINEQFF	TGTGCCAGCAGCCTAGTTAGCGGGAGGATCAATGAGCAGTTCTTC
.	few	TRBV6-1	TRBJ1-1	CASSAPRQSNTEAFF	TGTGCCAGCAGTGCACCCAGACAATCGAACACTGAAGCTTTCTTT
TRBD1	.	TRBV5-4	TRBJ2-1	CASSFGQGTYNEQFF	TGTGCCAGCAGCTTTGGACAGGGGACCTACAATGAGCAGTTCTTC
TRBD2	few	TRBV4-1	TRBJ2-1	CASSQGGGGVYNEQFF	TGCGCCAGCAGCCAAGGCGGCGGGGGGGTGTACAATGAGCAGTTCTTC
TRBD1	.	TRBV29-1	TRBJ2-7	CSVAPGQDYEQYF	TGCAGCGTGGCGCCGGGACAGGACTACGAGCAGTACTTC
TRBD1	many	TRBV10-3	TRBJ2-1	CAISRQGSSYNEQFF	TGTGCCATCAGCCGACAGGGGAGCTCCTACAATGAGCAGTTCTTC
.	.	TRBV12-3/TRBV12-4	TRBJ2-2	CASSPRLVGELFF	TGTGCCAGCAGCCCGAGGCTGGTCGGGGAGCTGTTTTTT
TRBD2	.	TRBV12-3/TRBV12-4	TRBJ2-5	CASSKGLAGDRETQYF	TGTGCCAGCAGTAAGGGACTAGCGGGAGATAGAGAGACCCAGTACTTC
.	.	TRBV5-4	TRBJ2-7	CASSLGGITFPYEQYF	TGTGCCAGCAGCTTGGGGGGGATAACTTTCCCCTACGAGCAGTACTTC
TRBD2	few	TRBV9	TRBJ2-7	CASSTSSGVSYEQYF	TGTGCCAGCAGCACAAGCAGCGGGGTCTCCTACGAGCAGTACTTC
TRBD1	.	TRBV6-2/TRBV6-3	TRBJ2-5	CASSSSGTVGTQYF	TGTGCCAGCAGTTCCTCCGGGACAGTCGGGACCCAGTACTTC
TRBD1	.	TRBV12-3/TRBV12-4	TRBJ1-5	CASSLAQGTGGNQPQHF	TGTGCCAGCAGTTTAGCGCAGGGGACAGGGGGCAATCAGCCCCAGCATTTT
TRBD1	once	TRBV20-1	TRBJ1-6	CSPTNRGGNSPLHF	TGCAGTCCCACCAACAGGGGGGGGAATTCACCCCTCCACTTT
.	many	TRBV12-3/TRBV12-4	TRBJ2-5	CASSLWGGLRETQYF	TGTGCCAGCAGTTTATGGGGGGGCCTTAGAGAGACCCAGTACTTC
TRBD1	.	TRBV20-1	TRBJ1-1	CSAPRQGDTEAFF	TGCAGTGCTCCCCGACAGGGAGACACTGAAGCTTTCTTT
.	few	TRBV2	TRBJ2-1	CASKGRAYNEQFF	TGTGCCAGCAAGGGTAGAGCCTACAATGAGCAGTTCTTC
TRBD2	.	TRBV3-1	TRBJ2-2	CASSQVEAGAIGELFF	TGTGCCAGCAGCCAAGTGGAAGCGGGAGCCATCGGGGAGCTGTTTTTT
.	few	TRBV5-1	TRBJ2-2	CASAVVGTGELFF	TGCGCCAGCGCGGTGGTGGGCACCGGGGAGCTGTTTTTT
.	many	TRBV7-9	TRBJ2-2	CASSLQAGNTGELFF	TGTGCCAGCAGCTTACAGGCAGGAAACACCGGGGAGCTGTTTTTT
TRBD2	many	TRBV10-3	TRBJ2-3	CAISELTGGRADTQYF	TGTGCCATCAGTGAGCTTACCGGCGGGAGGGCAGATACGCAGTATTTT
TRBD2	few	TRBV12-3/TRBV12-4	TRBJ2-2	CASRRTSGGLNTGELFF	TGTGCCAGCAGAAGGACTAGCGGGGGCCTGAACACCGGGGAGCTGTTTTTT
TRBD1	.	TRBV18	TRBJ2-5	CASSRDRGDEETQYF	TGTGCCAGCTCACGGGACAGGGGAGATGAGGAGACCCAGTACTTC
TRBD1	.	TRBV19	TRBJ2-7	CASSLEGAKLYEQYF	TGTGCCAGTAGTTTAGAGGGGGCAAAACTCTACGAGCAGTACTTC
TRBD1	.	TRBV5-1	TRBJ2-7	CASSWRGQGFYEQYF	TGCGCCAGCAGCTGGAGAGGACAGGGATTCTACGAGCAGTACTTC
.	.	TRBV7-9	TRBJ2-3	CASSSVFTDTQYF	TGTGCCAGCAGCTCCGTATTCACAGATACGCAGTATTTT
TRBD2	.	TRBV20-1	TRBJ2-7	CSARAPMGLAFYEQYF	TGCAGTGCTAGAGCTCCGATGGGACTAGCCTTCTACGAGCAGTACTTC
.	many	TRBV20-1	TRBJ2-1	CSARTWDHSSYNEQFF	TGCAGTGCTAGGACCTGGGACCACAGCTCCTACAATGAGCAGTTCTTC
.	few	TRBV10-3	TRBJ1-5	CAISGAGDQPQHF	TGTGCCATCAGTGGGGCAGGGGATCAGCCCCAGCATTTT
TRBD2	.	TRBV7-9	TRBJ2-7	CASSPRGAGNYEQYF	TGTGCCAGCAGCCCTCGGGGAGCGGGGAACTACGAGCAGTACTTC
.	few	TRBV4-1	TRBJ2-3	CASSQDARGGTDTQYF	TGCGCCAGCAGCCAAGATGCCAGGGGTGGCACAGATACGCAGTATTTT